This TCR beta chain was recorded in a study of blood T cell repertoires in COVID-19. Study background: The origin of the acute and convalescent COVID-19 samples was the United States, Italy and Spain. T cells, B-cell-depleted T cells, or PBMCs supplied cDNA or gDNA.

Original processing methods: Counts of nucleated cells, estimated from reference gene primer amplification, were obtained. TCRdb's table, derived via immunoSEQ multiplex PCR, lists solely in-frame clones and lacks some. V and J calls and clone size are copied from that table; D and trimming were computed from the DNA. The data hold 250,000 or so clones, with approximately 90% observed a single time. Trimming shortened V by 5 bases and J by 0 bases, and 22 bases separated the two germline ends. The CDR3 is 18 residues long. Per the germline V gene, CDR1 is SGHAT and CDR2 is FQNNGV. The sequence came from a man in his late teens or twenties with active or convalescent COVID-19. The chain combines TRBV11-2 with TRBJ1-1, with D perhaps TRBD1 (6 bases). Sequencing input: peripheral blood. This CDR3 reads CASSIIPYRATMNTEAFF. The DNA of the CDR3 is TGTGCCAGCAGCATTATACCGTACAGGGCGACCATGAACACTGAAGCTTTCTTT.